Shown below are 12 T cell receptor beta chains from a single sample sequenced in a study of CD4 T cells in relation to SARS-CoV-2 and coronaviruses. No antigen is known for these receptors. Before the COVID-19 pandemic, during about 2011-2018, CD4+ T cells were taken from unexposed donors. CD4+ T cells were isolated from the cells after around eleven days of culture. Some clones are missing from TCRdb's copy, which holds only in-frame ones; the method was immunoSEQ multiplex PCR. The table has about 30,000 clones, about two thirds seen once. What was sequenced was CD4+ T cells from PBMCs, cultured in vitro. The source is a human donor in good health.

There are a few counts of this clone. The rearrangement joins TRBV7-9 to TRBJ2-6; tentative D call: TRBD1 (6 bases). V was shortened by 4 bases and J by 1 base, with 17 bases between the two germline ends. The CDR3 is 18 amino acids. Germline V gene lookup returns CDR1 SEHNR and CDR2 FQNEAQ (reference sequence). The CDR3 DNA sequence: TGTGCCAGCAGCTGGAATCGGGACAAGAGTTCTGGGGCCAACGTCCTGACTTTC. Translation gives CASSWNRDKSSGANVLTF.

This clone ranks as medium-sized. V gene TRBV5-4 combines with J gene TRBJ2-1; D is unresolved. Germline loops: CDR1 SGHNT, CDR2 YYREEE (reference sequence). The CDR3 is 15 amino acids. The germline V and J ends were trimmed by 6 bases and 1 base, with 14 bases remaining between them. The CDR3 bases are TGTGCCAGCACCCCATACAGTTCGTCCTACAATGAGCAGTTCTTC. Translating it yields CASTPYSSSYNEQFF.

The rearrangement uses TRBV6-5 and TRBJ1-5; 10 bases are shared with TRBD1. The CDR3 contains 16 residues. J lost 2 bases, V lost 0 bases, and 1 base had no gene match. Per the germline V gene, CDR1 is MNHEY and CDR2 is SVGAGI. The DNA for the CDR3 is TGTGCCAGCAGTTACTCCGGGACAGGGGGCAATCAGCCCCAGCATTTT. Translation: CASSYSGTGGNQPQHF.

The chain carries TRBV7-9 and TRBJ2-1; D is uncertain. Looked up from germline, CDR1 is SEHNR and CDR2 is FQNEAQ (reference sequence). V lost 5 bases to trimming and J lost 10 bases, with 12 bases between them. The CDR3 totals 12 residues. The CDR3 sequence: CASSPVGVEQFF. DNA of the CDR3: TGTGCCAGCAGCCCTGTGGGCGTCGAGCAGTTCTTC.

This clone was seen just once. This sequence joins TRBV2 and TRBJ2-2; TRBD1 matches at 8 bases. Unmatched junction bases numbered 8, after V lost 5 bases and J lost 6 bases. CDR1 and CDR2 (germline): SNHLY, FYNNEI. The CDR3 contains 15 residues. CDR3 sequence (DNA): TGTGCCAGCAGTATGCAGGGGGCGGAGGCCGGGGAGCTGTTTTTT. As protein: CASSMQGAEAGELFF.

The V gene is TRBV6-1, the J gene TRBJ2-7, with 7 nucleotides matching TRBD1. The junction had 3 bases not matched to a gene; V was cut back by 2 bases and J by 2 bases. Germline lookup yields CDR1 MNHNS and CDR2 SASEGT. CDR3 size: 14 residues. As DNA, the CDR3 is TGTGCCAGCAGTGAAACAGGGGTTCCCTACGAGCAGTACTTC. Its translation is CASSETGVPYEQYF.

The V and J genes are TRBV6-4 and TRBJ2-3, with 9 bases lining up with TRBD1. Germline CDR1 MRHNA, CDR2 SNTAGT. This CDR3 has 15 amino acids. J lost 0 bases, V lost 2 bases, and 0 bases had no gene match. CDR3 sequence (DNA): TGTGCCAGCAGTGACGGGACAGGGAGCACAGATACGCAGTATTTT. Its protein product is CASSDGTGSTDTQYF.

This chain connects TRBV14 to TRBJ1-3; 10 bases agree with TRBD1. V shed 5 bases, J shed 5 bases, and the junction held 6 bases outside the gene matches. In germline, CDR1 is SGHDN, CDR2 FVKESK. The CDR3 has 15 amino acids. The CDR3 coding sequence is TGTGCCAGCAGCACTACGACAGGGGGCAGAAACACCATATATTTT. This sequence encodes CASSTTTGGRNTIYF.

The chain has TRBV18 and TRBJ2-5, with D unclear. V was cut by 3 bases and J by 2 bases, with 13 bases left in between. Germline V gives CDR1 KGHSH, CDR2 LQKENI. There are 15 residues in the CDR3. CDR3 coding DNA: TGTGCCAGCTCACCGCTTAGGACCGAGCAAGAGACCCAGTACTTC. Its protein product is CASSPLRTEQETQYF.

The chain couples TRBV5-1 to TRBJ2-3, with D perhaps matching TRBD2 (5 bases). The length of the CDR3 is 15 residues. Germline lookup yields CDR1 SGHRS and CDR2 YFSETQ. The V gene lost 0 bases and the J gene lost 3 bases, with 11 bases spanning the gap. CDR3: CASSLEAGGTDTQYF. DNA of the CDR3: TGCGCCAGCAGCTTGGAGGCGGGCGGGACAGATACGCAGTATTTT.

This rearrangement joins TRBV5-1 to TRBJ1-4, with D hard to call. Germline V gives CDR1 SGHRS, CDR2 YFSETQ. Trimming stripped 1 base from V and 8 bases from J, with 12 bases between. The CDR3 contains 14 residues. The CDR3 bases are TGCGCCAGCAGCTTGTCCTTACAGAGAGAAAAACTGTTTTTT. Its translation: CASSLSLQREKLFF.

The chain links TRBV23-1 to TRBJ2-3; the D gene is possibly TRBD2 (7 bases). TRBV23-1 counts as an open reading frame of uncertain function. The CDR3 totals 14 residues. The V and J ends lost 7 bases and 5 bases respectively, with 16 bases between them. DNA for the CDR3: TGCGCCAGCAAGAGGAGGGGGGGGGAAGATACGCAGTATTTT. This encodes CASKRRGGEDTQYF.